One sample yielded the 24 T cell receptor beta chains listed below, sequenced in a study of shared clonotypes between healthy human individuals. TCRdb keeps only in-frame clones here, not all; method: immunoSEQ multiplex PCR. This table holds approximately 2.5 million clones, over 85% found once. Sequenced material: naive CD4+ T cells from PBMCs. Specified subset: CD45RA+ positively selected. Receptors were obtained from a man between 18 and 35 years old in good health. Some clones in this sample may be carry-over from other donors' samples.

The chain combines TRBV28 with TRBJ1-5, with D possibly matching TRBD1 (5 bases). The CDR3 is made up of 15 amino acids. Germline CDR1 is MDHEN and CDR2 is SYDVKM. Between the trimmed V and J ends, which lost 10 bases and 2 bases, there was a span of 18 bases. CDR3: CATTAGQGGNQPQHF. CDR3 bases: TGTGCCACAACCGCGGGGCAGGGAGGCAATCAGCCCCAGCATTTT.

About this clone itself: This CDR3 is also generated by other DNA sequences in the sample. The rearrangement links TRBV27 to TRBJ2-7; 10 positions agree with TRBD1. The junction had 6 bases not matched to a gene; V was cut back by 6 bases and J by 4 bases. This CDR3 has 14 residues. CDR1 and CDR2 (germline): MNHEY, SMNVEV (reference sequence). This CDR3 reads CASSPGQGRYEQYF. In nucleotides, the CDR3 is TGTGCCAGCAGCCCGGGACAGGGGCGGTACGAGCAGTACTTC.

Remarks on this clone: Other nucleotide sequences from this sample produce the same CDR3. The V and J genes are TRBV7-9 and TRBJ1-4; TRBD1 is a possible D gene (5 bases). CDR1 and CDR2 (germline): SEHNR, FQNEAQ (reference sequence). Trimming shortened V by 3 bases and J by 2 bases, and 7 bases separated the two germline ends. The CDR3 contains 14 residues. The CDR3 spells CASSFRGTNEKLFF. Written as DNA, the CDR3 is TGTGCCAGCAGCTTTAGGGGCACTAATGAAAAACTGTTTTTT.

The CDR3: CASSSYSIRPQHF. The DNA for the CDR3 is TGTGCCAGCAGTTCATACTCAATAAGGCCCCAGCATTTT. The chain combines TRBV28 with TRBJ1-5; D call uncertain. Trimming left V 4 bases short and J 9 bases short, with 13 bases between. The germline CDR1 and CDR2 sequences are MDHEN and SYDVKM. The CDR3 consists of 13 residues.

This clone was counted once. This sequence joins TRBV4-2 and TRBJ1-3; a possible D gene is TRBD1 (5 bases). V lost 4 bases and J lost 0, with 13 bases in between. Germline V gene data show CDR1 as LGHNA and CDR2 as YNFKEQ. The length of the CDR3 is 16 residues. The CDR3 nucleotides are TGTGCCAGCAGCCGTCTCGGGACCGACTCTGGAAACACCATATATTTT. Amino acids: CASSRLGTDSGNTIYF.

Only one count was recorded for this clone. Here the CDR3 reads CASSYSTLPYGYTF. The DNA of the CDR3 is TGTGCCAGCAGTTACTCGACTCTTCCGTATGGCTACACCTTC. V and J are TRBV6-5 and TRBJ1-2; D not resolved. Germline CDR1 reads MNHEY; CDR2 reads SVGAGI. Trimming stripped 0 bases from V and 5 bases from J, with 10 bases between. The CDR3 extends over 14 amino acids.

CDR3 bases: TGTGCCATCAGGGGGACTAGCGGGAGGGTTGAGCAGTTCTTC. This translates into CAIRGTSGRVEQFF. J is TRBJ2-1 and V is TRBV10-3; 16 nucleotides agree with TRBD2. This CDR3 contains 14 residues. Germline CDR1 is ENHRY and CDR2 is SYGVKD. The J segment lost 9 bases and the V segment lost 6 bases, leaving 2 bases of the junction unmatched.

The rearrangement uses TRBV6-4 and TRBJ1-3; D is undetermined. This CDR3 has 17 amino acids. CDR1 is MRHNA and CDR2 is SNTAGT in the germline V gene. Trimming took off 8 bases at V and 0 bases at J, with 20 bases between the two ends. The CDR3 spells CASELKVDFRSGNTIYF. CDR3 nucleotides: TGTGCCAGCGAGCTGAAGGTAGACTTTCGCTCTGGAAACACCATATATTTT.

J is TRBJ2-7 and V is TRBV5-4; TRBD2 aligns across 12 bases. Germline V gene data show CDR1 as SGHNT and CDR2 as YYREEE (reference sequence). The CDR3 length is 17 residues. After removal of 1 base from V and 4 bases from J, the junction contained 9 bases not matched to a gene. The CDR3 spells CASSLYSGTSGRYEQYF. The CDR3 nucleotides read TGTGCCAGCAGCTTGTACTCTGGCACTAGCGGGAGGTACGAGCAGTACTTC.

This clone has more than one count but fewer than ten. J is TRBJ2-5 and V is TRBV30; possible D gene TRBD2, 6 bases. V lost 1 base to trimming and J lost 1 base, with 13 bases between them. CDR1 and CDR2 from the germline V gene are GTSNPN and SVGIG (reference sequence). This CDR3 is built from 15 residues. CDR3 sequence reads: CAWSGTRGTQETQYF. The DNA for the CDR3 is TGTGCCTGGAGTGGAACCCGCGGGACCCAAGAGACCCAGTACTTC.

The V gene is TRBV7-3, the J gene TRBJ2-2; D may correspond to TRBD1 or TRBD2 (6 bases each). V lost 3 bases and J 5 bases, leaving 10 bases between the germline ends. CDR3 length: 14 residues. Germline CDR1 and CDR2: SGHTA and FQGTGA. The CDR3 nucleotides read TGTGCCAGCAGCTTGGGCGGGACAACCGGGGAGCTGTTTTTT. Its translation: CASSLGGTTGELFF.

The rearrangement links TRBV7-9 to TRBJ2-3; D is unclear. Trimming shortened V by 5 bases and J by 3 bases, and 12 bases separated the two germline ends. Germline CDR1 SEHNR, CDR2 FQNEAQ (reference sequence). This CDR3 has 14 residues. This chain's CDR3 is CASSPLPPTDTQYF. The CDR3 DNA sequence: TGTGCCAGCAGCCCCCTCCCGCCGACAGATACGCAGTATTTT.

The chain recombines TRBV5-1 with TRBJ2-1, with D perhaps TRBD2 (6 bases). This CDR3 region has 16 residues. Per the germline V gene, CDR1 is SGHRS and CDR2 is YFSETQ. V was cut by 0 bases and J by 6 bases, with 16 bases left in between. The CDR3 DNA follows: TGCGCCAGCAGCTTGGCCGGGAGCCCCAATGGCAATGAGCAGTTCTTC. Protein sequence: CASSLAGSPNGNEQFF.

On this clone itself: Different DNA sequences within this sample yield the same CDR3. The chain has TRBV28 and TRBJ1-2; D gene unclear. Per the germline V gene, CDR1 is MDHEN and CDR2 is SYDVKM. Between the trimmed V and J ends, which lost 6 bases and 0 bases, there was a span of 8 bases. This CDR3 is 13 amino acids long. The CDR3 loop reads CASSLLTNYGYTF. CDR3 bases: TGTGCCAGCAGCCTCCTAACTAACTATGGCTACACCTTC.

Turning to this clone: Different DNA sequences within this sample yield the same CDR3. The J gene is TRBJ2-7, the V gene TRBV7-2; no firm D call. The V and J ends lost 0 bases and 6 bases respectively, with 9 bases between them. The CDR3 sequence is 13 residues long. Looked up from germline, CDR1 is SGHTA and CDR2 is FQGNSA. CDR3 nucleotides: TGTGCCAGCAGCTTAGCAGGGTACGGCGAGCAGTACTTC. Encoded protein: CASSLAGYGEQYF.

The count of this clone is one. This chain links TRBV6-1 with TRBJ1-5; perhaps TRBD1 as D (5 bases). Looked up from germline, CDR1 is MNHNS and CDR2 is SASEGT. V was pared by 4 bases and J by 0 bases, with 7 bases between. CDR3 size: 14 residues. Here the CDR3 DNA reads TGTGCCAGCAGTGTTGGGGCTAGCAATCAGCCCCAGCATTTT. Its protein product is CASSVGASNQPQHF.

Regarding this clone: In the same sample, other DNA sequences code for this CDR3. The CDR3 coding sequence is TGTGCCAGCAATGGGGGGTCGAACTATGGCTACACCTTC. Translation: CASNGGSNYGYTF. The rearrangement uses TRBV28 and TRBJ1-2; a weak D match, TRBD1 (5 bases). The CDR3 runs to 13 residues. The V gene lost 7 bases and the J gene lost 2 bases, with 11 bases spanning the gap. Germline assignment: CDR1 MDHEN and CDR2 SYDVKM.

The rearrangement uses TRBV29-1 and TRBJ2-3; 10 bases agree with TRBD1. V shed 3 bases, J shed 1 base, and the junction held 7 bases outside the gene matches. Looked up from germline, CDR1 is SQVTM and CDR2 is ANQGSEA. This CDR3 spans 16 amino acids. CDR3 coding DNA: TGCAGCGTTGAGGGGGGACAGGGGTACGGCACAGATACGCAGTATTTT. This sequence encodes CSVEGGQGYGTDTQYF.

The chain carries TRBV28 and TRBJ2-7, with D perhaps matching TRBD1 (6 bases). Trimming removed 4 bases at V and 0 bases at J, with 16 bases between. This CDR3 contains 16 residues. The germline V gene has CDR1 MDHEN and CDR2 SYDVKM. CDR3 loop: CASSSPTNRASYEQYF. The CDR3 DNA is TGTGCCAGCAGTTCACCGACTAACAGGGCCTCCTACGAGCAGTACTTC.

This chain uses TRBV28 with TRBJ2-2; 11 bases align to TRBD2. Trimming cost V 1 base and J 6 bases; bases outside gene matches: 7. CDR1 MDHEN and CDR2 SYDVKM come from the germline V gene. This CDR3 is built from 17 residues. The CDR3 sequence is CASSLLVLAGVPGELFF. The DNA for the CDR3 is TGTGCCAGCAGTTTATTGGTACTAGCGGGAGTCCCCGGGGAGCTGTTTTTT. Filled out from reference TRBV28 and TRBJ2-2, the complete variable domain reads DVKVTQSSRYLVKRTGEKVFLECVQDMDHENMFWYRQDPGLGLRLIYFSYDVKMKEKGDIPEGYSVSREKKERFSLILESASTNQTSMYLCASSLLVLAGVPGELFFGEGSRLTVL.

This clone was detected a few times. The sample contains more than one DNA sequence encoding this CDR3. The genes are TRBV2 and TRBJ1-1; no reliable D call. Germline V gene data show CDR1 as SNHLY and CDR2 as FYNNEI. This CDR3 has 12 residues. Trimming cost V 6 bases and J 1 base, with 6 bases left between them. CDR3 sequence (DNA): TGTGCCAGCAGCCCCGGGAACACTGAAGCTTTCTTT. Translating it yields CASSPGNTEAFF.

This chain links TRBV7-2 with TRBJ2-7; 9 bases match TRBD2. Germline CDR1 SGHTA, CDR2 FQGNSA. This CDR3 region has 15 residues. V was clipped by 5 bases and J by 2 bases; unmatched bases: 7. The CDR3: CASSAQAGGTYEQYF. Here the CDR3 DNA reads TGTGCCAGCAGCGCCCAGGCGGGAGGGACCTACGAGCAGTACTTC.

This clone was picked up a small number of times. The chain recombines TRBV9 with TRBJ2-7, with D perhaps TRBD2 (5 bases). Germline V gene sequence: CDR1 SGDLS, CDR2 YYNGEE. The CDR3 is 14 residues long. The V and J ends lost 7 bases and 2 bases respectively, with 16 bases between them. The CDR3 DNA reads as TGTGCCAGCTCCGAGGGTACGAGTACCTACGAGCAGTACTTC. Protein: CASSEGTSTYEQYF.

The J gene is TRBJ2-3, the V gene TRBV9; 10 bases are shared with TRBD2. V was pared by 2 bases and J by 3 bases, with 12 bases of the junction left unmatched. This CDR3 spans 18 amino acids. Germline CDR1 SGDLS, CDR2 YYNGEE. CDR3 region: CASSVSPSGRSGTDTQYF. In nucleotides, the CDR3 is TGTGCCAGCAGCGTGTCGCCTAGCGGGAGATCAGGAACAGATACGCAGTATTTT.